Below are 9 T cell receptor beta chains sequenced from a single sample in a study of shared clonotypes between healthy human individuals. Generated by immunoSEQ multiplex PCR, the TCRdb table keeps only in-frame clones and is missing some. Of 2.3 million or so clones in the sample, approximately 95% were seen once. The specimen was naive CD4+ T cells from PBMCs. Regarding subset: CD45RA+ positively selected. The source is a man aged 18 to 29 in good health. Some clones in this sample may be carry-over from other donors' samples.

The gene calls are TRBV11-3 and TRBJ2-5; 13 bases align to TRBD2. Germline V gives CDR1 SGHNT, CDR2 YENEEA. This CDR3 has 16 residues. After removal of 5 bases from V and 1 base from J, the junction contained 4 bases not matched to a gene. CDR3 DNA: TGTGCCAGCAGCCGAGGACTAGCGGGAGTCCAAGAGACCCAGTACTTC. It translates to CASSRGLAGVQETQYF.

J is TRBJ1-2 and V is TRBV7-8; D ambiguous. Trimming removed 4 bases at V and 11 bases at J, with 20 bases between. This CDR3 is built from 14 residues. Germline CDR1 is SGHVS and CDR2 is FQNEAQ. The chain's CDR3 is CASSSPKEASRYTF. The CDR3 region has the DNA TGTGCCAGCAGCTCACCGAAGGAGGCCTCCCGGTACACCTTC.

This chain joins TRBV28 and TRBJ2-1, with D perhaps given as TRBD1 or TRBD2 (5 bases each). The CDR3 extends over 17 amino acids. The germline gives CDR1 MDHEN, CDR2 SYDVKM. V was trimmed by 6 bases and J by 3 bases, leaving 21 bases between them. In nucleotides, the CDR3 is TGTGCCAGCAGCCCTCCCAGCCCGGGACGGGGCTACAATGAGCAGTTCTTC. Translated, it gives CASSPPSPGRGYNEQFF.

The chain uses TRBV7-8 and TRBJ2-1, with D perhaps matching TRBD2 (5 bases). V shed 5 bases and J shed 9 bases, with 17 bases lying between them. This CDR3 is 14 amino acids long. Germline CDR1 is SGHVS and CDR2 is FQNEAQ. Written as DNA, the CDR3 is TGTGCCAGCAGCCGGAAAACCTCTAGCAGTGAGCAGTTCTTC. Translation gives CASSRKTSSSEQFF. The full variable domain, rest sourced from reference TRBV7-8 and TRBJ2-1, is GAGVSQSPRYKVAKRGQDVALRCDPISGHVSLFWYQQALGQGPEFLTYFQNEAQLDKSGLPSDRFFAERPEGSVSTLKIQRTQQEDSAVYLCASSRKTSSSEQFFGPGTRLTVL.

This clone was observed a single time. The V and J genes are TRBV6-6 and TRBJ1-4, with TRBD1 matching 10 bases. Germline V gene data show CDR1 as MNHNY and CDR2 as SVGAGI (reference sequence). Germline trimming cut 7 bases from V and 7 bases from J; bases unmatched to any gene: 9. This CDR3 contains 15 residues. CDR3 DNA: TGTGCCAGCACCCGACAGGGGGCGAGTGGTGAAAAACTGTTTTTT. Its protein product is CASTRQGASGEKLFF.

V usage is TRBV7-3 and J usage is TRBJ2-1; TRBD2 agrees at 8 bases. V gave up 5 bases and J gave up 5 bases; unmatched junction bases: 8. The germline gives CDR1 SGHTA, CDR2 FQGTGA. CDR3 length equals 15 residues. CDR3 bases: TGTGCCAGCAGCCAATCCGGGACTAGGAACAATGAGCAGTTCTTC. Translation gives CASSQSGTRNNEQFF.

V is TRBV4-1 and J is TRBJ2-1, with 7 positions matching TRBD2. The J segment lost 7 bases and the V segment lost 2 bases, leaving 11 bases of the junction unmatched. The CDR3 contains 16 residues. The germline CDR1 and CDR2 sequences are MGHRA and YSYEKL. The CDR3 sequence is CASSQIFAGERNEQFF. DNA of the CDR3: TGCGCCAGCAGCCAAATCTTCGCGGGAGAGCGGAATGAGCAGTTCTTC.

The chain is built from TRBV18 and TRBJ2-1, with 10 bases matching TRBD1. Trimming took 4 bases from V and 7 from J; bases not matched to a gene: 4. Germline values: CDR1 KGHSH, CDR2 LQKENI. The CDR3 is 14 amino acids. The CDR3 DNA sequence: TGTGCCAGCTCACGGGACAGGGGAGGGAATGAGCAGTTCTTC. It specifies CASSRDRGGNEQFF.

On this clone: The sample has other DNA sequences that encode this CDR3 too. The chain links TRBV11-3 to TRBJ2-3; D remains ambiguous. Deletions cut 4 bases from V and 2 bases from J, with 1 base between. Per the germline V gene, CDR1 is SGHNT and CDR2 is YENEEA. This CDR3 spans 11 amino acids. The CDR3 DNA reads as TGTGCCAGCAGCTCCACAGATACGCAGTATTTT. Amino acid sequence: CASSSTDTQYF.